The rows below give T cell receptor beta chains drawn from one sample of a study of vaccination and CD4 T cells after COVID-19. These receptors have no known antigen. TCRdb reprocessed the PCR reads with MiXCR, giving one entry per CDR3 protein. The sample carries approximately 24,000 distinct CDR3 sequences, less than 50% recorded once. What was sequenced was CD4+ T cells from blood, cultured in vitro. Receptors were obtained from a human donor who had recovered from COVID-19. CDR3s leave out the opening cysteine and the closing phenylalanine or tryptophan.

V	J	CDR3
TRBV6-1	TRBJ2-1	ASSEALGQRSNEQF
TRBV5-1	TRBJ2-5	ASSTPSGGGAGETQY
TRBV19	TRBJ2-7	ASRGLAGDSYEQY
TRBV20-1	TRBJ2-2	SARRPSGRELF
TRBV12-3/TRBV12-4	TRBJ1-6	ASSLETGSYNSPLH
TRBV5-4	TRBJ1-2	ASGPPANYGYT
TRBV28	TRBJ1-2	ASSLFRGGWYGYT
TRBV2	TRBJ2-7	ASTGGLAGEQY
TRBV6-5	TRBJ2-5	ASSYSLGGRETQY
TRBV28	TRBJ1-6	ASSRQGYSPLH
TRBV28	TRBJ2-3	ASRSGDRTDTQY
TRBV5-4	TRBJ1-1	ASSLGGRGENTEAF
TRBV15	TRBJ2-3	ATSRDRGDTQY
TRBV6-2/TRBV6-3	TRBJ2-7	ASSYNGQNPTYEQY
TRBV6-1	TRBJ2-1	ASNEETSRGRYNGEQF
TRBV28	TRBJ1-4	ASRPQGNEKLF
TRBV4-3	TRBJ2-1	ASSQDGISGSRNEQF
TRBV6-2/TRBV6-3	TRBJ2-1	AVRTASGNEQF
TRBV2	TRBJ1-2	ASAGTGGDYGYT
TRBV6-1	TRBJ1-5	ASSHGGASNQPQH
TRBV12-3/TRBV12-4	TRBJ1-2	ASTLGTATPYGYT
TRBV4-3	TRBJ2-7	ASSLVPRGDYEQY
TRBV28	TRBJ2-1	ASLTPGSSYNEQF
TRBV27	TRBJ2-6	ASSHTIRGLGANVLT
TRBV20-1	TRBJ1-3	SARVKELSGNTIY
TRBV27	TRBJ2-7	ASSSDRFSYEQY
TRBV15	TRBJ1-3	ATSPRRSDGNTIY
TRBV5-6	TRBJ2-3	ASSLTGTDTQY
TRBV7-9	TRBJ2-3	ASSDREAAPDTQY
TRBV5-4	TRBJ2-7	ASSRGAGVQYEQY
TRBV6-5	TRBJ2-7	ASSYSSTSGSPYEQY
TRBV7-9	TRBJ2-5	ASSFRGRGEETQY
TRBV12-3/TRBV12-4	TRBJ2-7	ASTHRDRGGEQY
TRBV6-1	TRBJ1-6	ASRSGGQNSPLH
TRBV6-5	TRBJ1-1	ASSYRPGTGITEAF
TRBV28	TRBJ1-2	ASSPPRGVGGYT
TRBV25-1	TRBJ2-3	ASNRGTDTQY
TRBV20-1	TRBJ1-5	RDVGGQPQH
TRBV15	TRBJ1-5	ATSRPYQPQH
TRBV7-8	TRBJ2-1	ASSPKQGGYNEQF
TRBV9	TRBJ2-3	ASSVVKDTQY
TRBV20-1	TRBJ2-5	SAREGRASGRETQY
TRBV11-3	TRBJ1-6	ASSSSMSSYNSPLH
TRBV7-2	TRBJ2-1	ASNPGLAGGYNEQF
TRBV7-8	TRBJ1-5	ASSLEGQPQH
TRBV20-1	TRBJ1-2	SAQQDRGYGYT
TRBV12-3/TRBV12-4	TRBJ1-6	ASSLSTGAISPLH
TRBV6-1	TRBJ2-3	ASTPASLTDTQY
TRBV5-1	TRBJ2-3	ASSLAQGTQY
TRBV24-1	TRBJ2-3	ATSDASALGADTQY